One sample yielded the 23 T cell receptor beta chains listed below, sequenced in a study of T cells in narcolepsy. The data were produced by immunoSEQ multiplex PCR, yet TCRdb's version contains in-frame clones alone and is incomplete. The sample includes about 33,000 clones, almost 90% seen only once; the top ten take about 1.3%. The sample consisted of CD45RA- memory CD4+ T cells from PBMCs. The receptors here all came from a human donor with narcolepsy.

This chain joins TRBV11-2 and TRBJ2-2; D is unclear. Trimming shortened V by 4 bases and J by 4 bases, and 4 bases separated the two germline ends. Germline V CDR1 and CDR2: SGHAT, FQNNGV. This CDR3 is built from 12 residues. CDR3 in DNA: TGTGCCAGCAGCTCACCCACCGGGGAGCTGTTTTTT. Protein sequence: CASSSPTGELFF.

CDR3 in amino acids: CASSFGGPETQYF. The DNA of the CDR3 is TGTGCCAGCAGCTTCGGGGGGCCGGAGACCCAGTACTTC. The chain links TRBV5-4 to TRBJ2-5, with D possibly being TRBD2 (7 bases). The CDR3 sequence is 13 residues long. Trimming shortened V by 2 bases and J by 5 bases, and 10 bases separated the two germline ends. In germline, CDR1 is SGHNT, CDR2 YYREEE (reference sequence).

V gene TRBV19 combines with J gene TRBJ1-5; a weak D match, TRBD1 (6 bases). V gave up 5 bases and J gave up 4 bases, with 21 bases separating them. The germline V gene has CDR1 LNHDA and CDR2 SQIVND (reference sequence). The CDR3 is made up of 17 amino acids. CDR3 protein: CASSSGTSRGGNQPQHF. In DNA form, the CDR3 reads TGTGCCAGTAGTTCCGGGACAAGTAGGGGTGGGAATCAGCCCCAGCATTTT. The full variable domain, its missing parts supplied by reference TRBV19 and TRBJ1-5, is DGGITQSPKYLFRKEGQNVTLSCEQNLNHDAMYWYRQDPGQGLRLIYYSQIVNDFQKGDIAEGYSVSREKKESFPLTVTSAQKNPTAFYLCASSSGTSRGGNQPQHFGDGTRLSIL.

The chain employs TRBV14 and TRBJ2-3; 9 bases align to TRBD1. Germline loops: CDR1 SGHDN, CDR2 FVKESK. The CDR3 consists of 14 residues. Losses at the gene ends were 4 bases for V and 2 bases for J; bases not matched to a gene: 1. The DNA of the CDR3 is TGTGCCAGCAGCCGGGACAGGGACACAGATACGCAGTATTTT. It is translated as CASSRDRDTDTQYF.

The chain couples TRBV27 to TRBJ1-5; 10 nucleotides align to TRBD1. CDR1 is MNHEY and CDR2 is SMNVEV in the germline V gene (reference sequence). The trim removed 4 bases at V and 4 bases at J, leaving 4 bases unmatched. CDR3 length equals 15 residues. CDR3 protein: CASSWGQGSNQPQHF. The CDR3 bases are TGTGCCAGCAGTTGGGGACAGGGGTCAAATCAGCCCCAGCATTTT.

The gene calls are TRBV13 and TRBJ2-7; D is ambiguous. The CDR3 covers 16 residues. Looked up from germline, CDR1 is PRHDT and CDR2 is FYEKMQ (reference sequence). The V end lost 5 bases, the J end lost 1 base, and 18 bases lay between the germline ends. CDR3 nucleotides: TGTGCCAGCAGCCCGGGTTTTCAGGAGCGATCCTACGAGCAGTACTTC. This translates into CASSPGFQERSYEQYF.

The chain carries TRBV7-9 and TRBJ1-5; 8 positions agree with TRBD1. V was clipped by 0 bases and J by 4 bases; unmatched bases: 8. Germline values: CDR1 SEHNR, CDR2 FQNEAQ (reference sequence). The CDR3 totals 17 residues. This chain's CDR3 is CASSLAGTGLINQPQHF. The DNA for the CDR3 is TGTGCCAGCAGCTTAGCCGGGACAGGTCTGATAAATCAGCCCCAGCATTTT.

This chain links TRBV7-2 with TRBJ2-7, with no clear D. CDR3 size: 16 residues. The V gene's germline CDR1 is SGHTA and CDR2 FQGNSA. Trimming removed 4 bases at V and 9 bases at J, with 25 bases between. CDR3 in DNA: TGTGCCAGCAGCTCAAAACTACGACTGGCGGACGGCACGCAGTACTTC. It specifies CASSSKLRLADGTQYF.

As for this clone: Within the sample, other DNA sequences also encode this same CDR3. V gene TRBV5-1 combines with J gene TRBJ2-2; TRBD2 matches at 16 bases. Germline values: CDR1 SGHRS, CDR2 YFSETQ. The V gene end was trimmed by 3 bases and the J gene end by 4 bases; junction bases not matched to a gene: 3. CDR3 length: 17 residues. The DNA of the CDR3 is TGCGCCAGCAGCTGGGGGACTAGCGGGGGGGCCACCGGGGAGCTGTTTTTT. This translates into CASSWGTSGGATGELFF.

This chain joins TRBV6-1 and TRBJ1-5; D might be TRBD1 (5 bases). This CDR3 is built from 14 residues. Deletions cut 6 bases from V and 7 bases from J, with 16 bases between. Germline-derived CDR1 and CDR2 are MNHNS and SASEGT. In DNA, the CDR3 is TGTGCCAGCAGCGGGGCCGGGGCAGAGCAGCCCCAGCATTTT. Encoded protein: CASSGAGAEQPQHF.

This chain connects TRBV14 to TRBJ1-6; D gene unclear. This CDR3 has 13 amino acids. Germline assignment: CDR1 SGHDN and CDR2 FVKESK. V lost 1 base and J 6 bases, leaving 4 bases between the germline ends. CDR3 DNA: TGTGCCAGCAGCCAAGTCACTAATTCACCCCTCCACTTT. Residues: CASSQVTNSPLHF.

This clone came up once. This chain connects TRBV7-9 to TRBJ1-1, with D possibly TRBD1 on 5 matching bases. V was trimmed by 5 bases and J by 1 base, leaving 14 bases between them. CDR1 is SEHNR and CDR2 is FQNEAQ in the germline V gene (reference sequence). CDR3 size: 15 residues. This CDR3 reads CASSPPRGQNTEAFF. CDR3 DNA: TGTGCCAGCAGCCCTCCACGCGGACAGAACACTGAAGCTTTCTTT.

The chain joins TRBV25-1 to TRBJ1-3, with no clear D. CDR1 MGHDK and CDR2 SYGVNS come from the germline V gene. V lost 7 bases to trimming and J lost 0 bases, with 13 bases between them. The length of the CDR3 is 15 residues. The CDR3 sequence: CASTQAGASGNTIYF. The CDR3 DNA reads as TGTGCCAGCACCCAAGCGGGTGCCTCTGGAAACACCATATATTTT.

The rearrangement links TRBV10-2 to TRBJ2-1; the match to TRBD2 covers 9 bases. This CDR3 contains 14 residues. The J segment lost 7 bases and the V segment lost 6 bases, leaving 7 bases of the junction unmatched. Germline V gives CDR1 WSHSY, CDR2 SAAADI. The CDR3 DNA reads as TGCGCCAGCAGGGCCGGACTAGCGAGGAATGAGCAGTTCTTC. This encodes CASRAGLARNEQFF.

The chain joins TRBV4-2 to TRBJ2-7, with 7 nucleotides matching TRBD1. Germline V gives CDR1 LGHNA, CDR2 YNFKEQ. V shed 1 base and J 4 bases; nucleotides not matched to a gene: 16. CDR3 length: 18 amino acids. The CDR3 region is CASSQVTDGTATGYEQYF. In nucleotides, the CDR3 is TGTGCCAGCAGCCAAGTTACTGACGGGACAGCCACAGGTTACGAGCAGTACTTC.

V is TRBV7-9 and J is TRBJ1-1; D is ambiguous. Trimming took 6 bases from V and 1 from J, leaving 9 bases between them. The CDR3 covers 13 residues. Germline CDR1 is SEHNR and CDR2 is FQNEAQ (reference sequence). DNA of the CDR3: TGTGCCAGCAGAGGGCTGGCGAACACTGAAGCTTTCTTT. Its protein product is CASRGLANTEAFF.

CDR3 DNA: TGTGCCTGGAGTGTAACCGGCAGCTTTGGAAACACCATATATTTT. Translating it yields CAWSVTGSFGNTIYF. V is TRBV30 and J is TRBJ1-3; no clear D gene. Germline loops: CDR1 GTSNPN, CDR2 SVGIG (reference sequence). V lost 0 bases and J lost 3, with 12 bases in between. The CDR3 extends over 15 amino acids.

This clone was detected once. The rearrangement links TRBV5-1 to TRBJ2-5, with 9 nucleotides matching TRBD2. The CDR3 consists of 15 residues. CDR1 and CDR2 from the germline V gene are SGHRS and YFSETQ. Unmatched junction bases numbered 4, after V lost 1 base and J lost 3 bases. CDR3 protein: CASSLMASGEETQYF. The DNA for the CDR3 is TGCGCCAGCAGCTTGATGGCTAGCGGGGAAGAGACCCAGTACTTC.

The rearrangement uses TRBV28 and TRBJ2-5; 9 nucleotides line up with TRBD1. The V and J ends lost 8 bases and 5 bases, in that order; junction bases with no gene match: 3. Looked up from germline, CDR1 is MDHEN and CDR2 is SYDVKM. This CDR3 spans 12 amino acids. The DNA for the CDR3 is TGTGCCAGCGGGACAGGGTTGGAGACCCAGTACTTC. Translation: CASGTGLETQYF.

Comments on this clone: This CDR3 is also generated by other DNA sequences in the sample. This chain connects TRBV27 to TRBJ1-5; D is ambiguous. CDR3 length equals 13 residues. Germline CDR1 and CDR2: MNHEY and SMNVEV (reference sequence). V lost 2 bases to trimming and J lost 7 bases, with 9 bases between them. The CDR3: CASSLRQDQPQHF. The CDR3 region has the DNA TGTGCCAGCAGTTTAAGGCAGGACCAGCCCCAGCATTTT.

This clone appeared once. V usage is TRBV19 and J usage is TRBJ2-1, with D perhaps being TRBD1 or TRBD2 (5 bases each). Trimming left V 5 bases short and J 2 bases short, with 13 bases between. The length of the CDR3 is 15 residues. Germline V CDR1 and CDR2: LNHDA, SQIVND (reference sequence). The CDR3: CASSPGPSPYNEQFF. The CDR3 DNA follows: TGTGCCAGTAGTCCGGGGCCTAGCCCCTACAATGAGCAGTTCTTC.

CDR3 in DNA: TGCGCCAGCAGCCAAGTCCGCTATCAGCCCCAGCATTTT. It codes for CASSQVRYQPQHF. The chain links TRBV4-3 to TRBJ1-5; D not certain. This CDR3 has 13 residues. Germline V lookup: CDR1 LGHNA, CDR2 YSLEER. The ends were cut back, 1 base at V and 5 bases at J, with 6 bases in the middle.

The genes are TRBV7-2 and TRBJ2-3; D is uncertain. V lost 11 bases to trimming and J lost 1 base, with 10 bases between them. This CDR3 has 12 amino acids. Germline V gene sequence: CDR1 SGHTA, CDR2 FQGNSA. The DNA for the CDR3 is TGTGCCGTCGGGTCTCGCACAGATACGCAGTATTTT. Translating gives CAVGSRTDTQYF.